A single sample gave rise to the 12 T cell receptor beta chains below, sequenced in a study of CD8+CD57+ T cells in acquired aplastic anemia listed by TCRdb under 2018. Reads for this sample came from an Illumina HiSeq 2000. Genomic DNA served as template for TCR beta VDJ combination and CDR3 sequence profiling. Through fastp at Q25 and MiXCR, TCRdb rebuilt clones from the public reads, retaining in-frame beta chains. Every entry covers one CDR3 protein and lists the most common genes and DNA from its rows. Counted in this sample were about 200,000 distinct CDR3 sequences; 34% of them appeared once. The biggest ten clones account for around 1.1% of the sample. The sample consisted of sorted CD4+, CD8+, or CD8+CD57+ T cells (not recorded which) from PBMCs. These receptors were taken from a human donor in good health, serving as a control.

This chain joins TRBV2 and TRBJ2-3; 11 bases fit TRBD2. The CDR3 is made up of 14 amino acids. Germline V lookup: CDR1 SNHLY, CDR2 FYNNEI. The J segment lost 5 bases and the V segment lost 4 bases, leaving 2 bases of the junction unmatched. CDR3 coding DNA: TGTGCCAGCAGTGTAGCGGGAGGGTTAGATACGCAGTATTTT. Encoded protein: CASSVAGGLDTQYF.

This clonotype was recorded many times. The rearrangement joins TRBV19 to TRBJ1-3; the D is unclear. The CDR3 is made up of 15 amino acids. CDR1 is LNHDA and CDR2 is SQIVND in the germline V gene (reference sequence). Trimming cost V 7 bases and J 0 bases, with 13 bases left between them. The CDR3 sequence: CASKFSELSGNTIYF. The CDR3 bases are TGTGCCAGTAAGTTTTCGGAACTCTCTGGAAACACCATATATTTT.

This clonotype has more than one count but fewer than ten. The rearrangement links TRBV2 to TRBJ1-2, with D unclear. The V gene's germline CDR1 is SNHLY and CDR2 FYNNEI. The CDR3 is made up of 15 amino acids. V dropped 8 bases and J dropped 4 bases, with 20 bases sitting between them. In DNA, the CDR3 is TGTGCCAGCTCACCGCTATCTGAGAGTATCTATGGCTACACCTTC. This encodes CASSPLSESIYGYTF.

Of note for this clonotype: Possible read error: a much larger clone is one base away. The chain links TRBV19 to TRBJ1-3; D not certain. The CDR3 spans 16 residues. Germline V gene lookup returns CDR1 LNHDA and CDR2 SQIVND (reference sequence). V dropped 3 bases and J dropped 4 bases, with 16 bases sitting between them. CDR3 region: CASSIAVVLGGNTIYF. The DNA of the CDR3 is TGTGCCAGTAGTATTGCAGTAGTCCTCGGCGGAAACACCATATATTTT. The variable domain in full, with the rest retrieved from reference TRBV19 and TRBJ1-3, is DGGITQSPKYLFRKEGQNVTLSCEQNLNHDAMYWYRQDPGQGLRLIYYSQIVNDFQKGDIAEGYSVSREKKESFPLTVTSAQKNPTAFYLCASSIAVVLGGNTIYFGEGSWLTVV.

This clonotype was counted many times. This chain connects TRBV2 to TRBJ1-2; D is possibly TRBD1 (6 bases). In germline, CDR1 is SNHLY, CDR2 FYNNEI. The CDR3 consists of 14 residues. V was shortened by 6 bases and J by 8 bases, with 19 bases between the two germline ends. The CDR3 DNA follows: TGTGCCAGCAGATATACCGGGACAACCGACGGCTACACCTTC. Translating gives CASRYTGTTDGYTF.

This clonotype was detected only a few times. The chain combines TRBV4-1 with TRBJ2-3, with D unresolved. There are 17 residues in the CDR3. Germline V gives CDR1 MGHRA, CDR2 YSYEKL. Trimming took 1 base from V and 2 from J, leaving 16 bases between them. The chain's CDR3 is CASSQGFLVFPTDTQYF. The CDR3 DNA follows: TGCGCCAGCAGCCAAGGATTTTTAGTTTTCCCCACAGATACGCAGTATTTT.

This rearrangement joins TRBV13 to TRBJ2-3; D is uncertain. V was shortened by 10 bases and J by 0 bases, with 20 bases between the two germline ends. The CDR3 length is 16 residues. The V gene's germline CDR1 is PRHDT and CDR2 FYEKMQ (reference sequence). In DNA form, the CDR3 reads TGTGCCATCAGTGATGTCTTTGCGGCTAGCACAGATACGCAGTATTTT. Translating gives CAISDVFAASTDTQYF.

This clonotype was observed a handful of times. The genes are TRBV25-1 and TRBJ2-7; 9 nucleotides line up with TRBD1. The CDR3 length is 15 residues. V gave up 4 bases and J gave up 2 bases; unmatched junction bases: 6. Germline lookup yields CDR1 MGHDK and CDR2 SYGVNS. This chain's CDR3 is CASSGGQGAPYEQYF. In DNA form, the CDR3 reads TGTGCCAGCAGTGGGGGACAGGGAGCCCCCTACGAGCAGTACTTC.

There are many counts of this clonotype. The V gene is TRBV10-3, the J gene TRBJ1-6; weak D call: TRBD1 (6 bases). The CDR3 is 15 amino acids. Trimming stripped 2 bases from V and 1 base from J, with 6 bases between. The germline CDR1 and CDR2 sequences are ENHRY and SYGVKD. The CDR3, as DNA: TGTGCCATCAGTGAGCAGGGGTCCTATAATTCACCCCTCCACTTT. Protein product: CAISEQGSYNSPLHF.

The genes are TRBV20-1 and TRBJ1-5; 7 nucleotides line up with TRBD1. With V trimmed by 6 bases and J by 1 base, 6 bases remained unmatched. This CDR3 comprises 14 residues. Germline-derived CDR1 and CDR2 are DFQATT and SNEGSKA (reference sequence). CDR3 DNA sequence: TGCAGTGCAAGTCAGGGGGAAAGCAATCAGCCCCAGCATTTT. Protein sequence: CSASQGESNQPQHF.

The J gene is TRBJ2-1, the V gene TRBV20-1; 7 positions match TRBD2. Looked up from germline, CDR1 is DFQATT and CDR2 is SNEGSKA (reference sequence). The CDR3 spans 15 residues. The J segment lost 6 bases and the V segment lost 0 bases, leaving 8 bases of the junction unmatched. This CDR3 reads CSARDPSGAINEQFF. The CDR3 DNA reads as TGCAGTGCTAGAGACCCAAGCGGGGCTATCAATGAGCAGTTCTTC.

This clonotype was observed a few times. The rearrangement uses TRBV2 and TRBJ2-7; TRBD1 matches at 8 bases. V gave up 6 bases and J gave up 4 bases; unmatched junction bases: 5. The germline V gene encodes CDR1 SNHLY and CDR2 FYNNEI. This CDR3 has 13 amino acids. The DNA of the CDR3 is TGTGCCAGCAGCCCGGACAGGGAATACGAGCAGTACTTC. Translated, it gives CASSPDREYEQYF.